Detailed here is one TCR beta chain. Antigen: not known. The record originates from a study of tissue T cells after allogeneic stem cell transplantation. General study results and limits: Only a limited share of tissue TCRs appeared in blood or spleen.

The method was immunoSEQ multiplex PCR; TCRdb's version includes in-frame clones alone and lacks a portion of them. The table has about 530 clones, 50% to 75% seen once. CDR3 length: 16 amino acids. CDR1 is KGHSH and CDR2 is LQKENI in the germline V gene. V lost 2 bases and J lost 4; bases outside the gene matches: 4. GI sites, liver, skin and spleen were taken after median 9.75 post-mortem hours. The V gene is TRBV18, the J gene TRBJ2-3; 12 bases fit TRBD2. This sequence was found in a female patient aged 35-70 years with steroid-refractory graft-versus-host disease after an allogeneic stem cell transplant. Part of the T cell pool may stem from the graft donor. The material was spleen tissue, obtained at autopsy. CDR3 loop: CASSPSLAGGPDTQYF. CDR3 DNA sequence: TGTGCCAGCTCACCATCCCTAGCGGGGGGGCCAGATACGCAGTATTTT.